A single sample gave rise to the 4 T cell receptor beta chains below, sequenced in a study of blood T cell repertoires in COVID-19. Data came from immunoSEQ multiplex PCR; TCRdb stores just in-frame clones and leaves some out. The data contain approximately 130,000 clones, roughly four fifths of them singletons. Specimen: peripheral blood. The receptors shown here come from a human donor in a cohort sampled during active COVID-19.

The chain links TRBV13 to TRBJ1-2; TRBD1 aligns across 7 bases. J was trimmed by 4 bases and V by 5 bases; bases with no gene match: 10. Germline CDR1 and CDR2: PRHDT and FYEKMQ (reference sequence). The CDR3 loop spans 15 amino acids. The CDR3 loop reads CASSKAPGTAYGYTF. CDR3 DNA: TGTGCCAGCAGCAAGGCCCCCGGGACAGCCTATGGCTACACCTTC. Combining the CDR3 with reference TRBV13 and TRBJ1-2 gives the whole variable domain AAGVIQSPRHLIKEKRETATLKCYPIPRHDTVYWYQQGPGQDPQFLISFYEKMQSDKGSIPDRFSAQQFSDYHSELNMSSLELGDSALYFCASSKAPGTAYGYTFGSGTRLTVV.

This clone was recorded only once. The chain employs TRBV4-3 and TRBJ1-2, with 7 bases lining up with TRBD1. CDR1 is LGHNA and CDR2 is YSLEER in the germline V gene. This CDR3 comprises 16 residues. The junction had 6 bases not matched to a gene; V was cut back by 2 bases and J by 0 bases. The CDR3 sequence: CASSQQTGSSNYGYTF. CDR3 bases: TGCGCCAGCAGCCAACAGACAGGGTCGTCTAACTATGGCTACACCTTC.

The V call is TRBV2, the J call TRBJ2-3; the D is unclear. Per the germline V gene, CDR1 is SNHLY and CDR2 is FYNNEI. The CDR3 spans 14 residues. Trimming shortened V by 7 bases and J by 6 bases, and 17 bases separated the two germline ends. CDR3 in DNA: TGTGCCAGCACCCCGGCCATCTCAGGCGATACGCAGTATTTT. It translates to CASTPAISGDTQYF. Filled out from reference TRBV2 and TRBJ2-3, the complete variable domain reads EPEVTQTPSHQVTQMGQEVILRCVPISNHLYFYWYRQILGQKVEFLVSFYNNEISEKSEIFDDQFSVERPDGSNFTLKIRSTKLEDSAMYFCASTPAISGDTQYFGPGTRLTVL.

The genes are TRBV6-5 and TRBJ1-2; 10 nucleotides agree with TRBD1. The germline CDR1 and CDR2 sequences are MNHEY and SVGAGI. This CDR3 has 15 residues. Losses at the gene ends were 6 bases for V and 4 bases for J; bases not matched to a gene: 8. The CDR3 sequence: CASRGRDRGVYGYTF. CDR3 coding DNA: TGTGCCAGCAGGGGACGGGACAGGGGAGTCTATGGCTACACCTTC.